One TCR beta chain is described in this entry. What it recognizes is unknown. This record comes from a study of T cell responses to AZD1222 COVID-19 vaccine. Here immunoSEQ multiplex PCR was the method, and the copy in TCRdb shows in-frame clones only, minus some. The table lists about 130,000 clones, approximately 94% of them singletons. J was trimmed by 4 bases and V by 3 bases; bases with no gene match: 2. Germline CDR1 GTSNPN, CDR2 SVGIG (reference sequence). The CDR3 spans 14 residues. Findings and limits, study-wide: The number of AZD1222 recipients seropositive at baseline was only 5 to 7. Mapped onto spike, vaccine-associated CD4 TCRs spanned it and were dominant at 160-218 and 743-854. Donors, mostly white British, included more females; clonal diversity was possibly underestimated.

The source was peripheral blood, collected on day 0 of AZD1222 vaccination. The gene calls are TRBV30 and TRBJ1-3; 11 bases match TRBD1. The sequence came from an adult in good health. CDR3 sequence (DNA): TGTGCCTGGAGGGGACAGGGGGGAGGAAACACCATATATTTT. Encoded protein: CAWRGQGGGNTIYF.